The 17 T cell receptor beta chains reported below all come from one sample, sequenced in a study of early T cells in non-severe SARS-CoV-2 infection. TCRdb reprocessed the 5' RACE reads via MiXCR and lists one record per CDR3 protein. In the table there are about 64,000 distinct CDR3 sequences, about 11% of which are singletons. Sequences were derived from whole blood, sampled at baseline. These receptors all come from an adult who was a healthcare worker with PCR-confirmed SARS-CoV-2 infection or an uninfected control (not recorded which).

This clonotype was observed a handful of times. The chain is built from TRBV5-4 and TRBJ2-5; TRBD2 matches at 7 bases. Germline CDR1 SGHNT, CDR2 YYREEE (reference sequence). V trimming: 4 bases; J trimming: 4 bases; junction bases outside the gene matches: 10. The CDR3 covers 15 residues. The CDR3 reads CASSQPSGGGETQYF. The CDR3 DNA reads TGTGCCAGCAGCCAACCAAGCGGCGGGGGAGAGACCCAGTACTTC.

This clonotype has only a few counts. This sequence joins TRBV5-4 and TRBJ1-2; 7 positions agree with TRBD1. CDR3 length equals 16 residues. The V gene's germline CDR1 is SGHNT and CDR2 YYREEE (reference sequence). V shed 7 bases, J shed 7 bases, and the junction held 19 bases outside the gene matches. Here the CDR3 DNA reads TGTGCCAGCCGCACATTCGAGACAGGGAAACTCGGTGGCTACACCTTC. This gives the protein CASRTFETGKLGGYTF.

The V call is TRBV5-1, the J call TRBJ2-2, with 8 bases identical to TRBD1. The CDR3 extends over 16 amino acids. CDR1 is SGHRS, CDR2 YFSETQ, per germline. V was clipped by 0 bases and J by 1 base; unmatched bases: 2. CDR3 loop: CASSLAGQENTGELFF. DNA for the CDR3: TGCGCCAGCAGCTTGGCGGGACAGGAGAACACCGGGGAGCTGTTTTTT.

This clonotype occurred a few times. The CDR3 protein is CALPDFYEQYF. In DNA, the CDR3 is TGTGCCCTCCCGGATTTTTACGAGCAGTACTTC. This chain joins TRBV10-3 and TRBJ2-7; D gene ambiguous. The V and J ends lost 11 bases and 4 bases respectively, with 12 bases between them. The CDR3 has 11 residues. Germline values: CDR1 ENHRY, CDR2 SYGVKD.

This clonotype was observed a few times. The genes are TRBV7-6 and TRBJ2-3, with TRBD2 matching 9 bases. The CDR3 contains 17 residues. Germline V gene sequence: CDR1 SGHVS, CDR2 FNYEAQ. Germline trimming cut 5 bases from V and 2 bases from J; bases unmatched to any gene: 11. The CDR3 DNA is TGTGCCAGCAGCCCCTGGGGTAGCGGGGGACTCACAGATACGCAGTATTTT. This encodes CASSPWGSGGLTDTQYF. Full variable domain (outside the CDR3, taken from reference TRBV7-6 and TRBJ2-3): GAGVSQSPRYKVTKRGQDVALRCDPISGHVSLYWYRQALGQGPEFLTYFNYEAQQDKSGLPNDRFSAERPEGSISTLTIQRTEQRDSAMYRCASSPWGSGGLTDTQYFGPGTRLTVL.

This clonotype was counted at least ten times. The CDR3 loop reads CASTTGGRSEQYF. DNA for the CDR3: TGTGCCAGCACGACGGGGGGGCGGAGCGAGCAGTACTTC. The rearrangement joins TRBV25-1 to TRBJ2-7, with 8 nucleotides matching TRBD2. The CDR3 sequence is 13 residues long. Looked up from germline, CDR1 is MGHDK and CDR2 is SYGVNS. Trimming removed 7 bases from V and 6 bases from J; junction bases left unmatched: 8.

This clonotype was detected a few times. The J gene is TRBJ2-6, the V gene TRBV5-1, with 9 nucleotides matching TRBD1. The CDR3 runs 18 residues. CDR1 and CDR2 (germline): SGHRS, YFSETQ. V shed 2 bases, J shed 0 bases, and the junction held 6 bases outside the gene matches. CDR3 sequence (DNA): TGCGCCAGCAGCTTTGGAGGGACAGGGAACTCTGGGGCCAACGTCCTGACTTTC. This sequence encodes CASSFGGTGNSGANVLTF.

The chain combines TRBV10-2 with TRBJ1-2, with 7 bases aligning to TRBD1. The junction had 4 bases not matched to a gene; V was cut back by 6 bases and J by 6 bases. The CDR3 extends over 12 amino acids. Germline loops: CDR1 WSHSY, CDR2 SAAADI. In DNA, the CDR3 is TGCGCCAGCAGACCCGGGACAGATGGCTACACCTTC. Translated: CASRPGTDGYTF.

This clonotype was counted between two and nine times. This rearrangement joins TRBV12-3 or TRBV12-4 to TRBJ1-1; D may be TRBD1 (6 bases). The germline V and J ends were trimmed by 10 bases and 1 base, with 19 bases remaining between them. The CDR3 sequence is 15 residues long. This chain's CDR3 is CATTQGFGRNTEAFF. The CDR3 DNA sequence: TGTGCCACCACGCAGGGGTTTGGGCGGAACACTGAAGCTTTCTTT.

This clonotype showed up just a few times. V usage is TRBV20-1 and J usage is TRBJ2-2; 10 bases agree with TRBD1. The CDR3 runs 16 residues. Germline CDR1 is DFQATT and CDR2 is SNEGSKA (reference sequence). Trimming removed 0 bases from V and 4 bases from J; junction bases left unmatched: 5. In DNA form, the CDR3 reads TGCAGTGCTAGAGATCAAGGACAGGGGGGCACCGGGGAGCTGTTTTTT. Translating gives CSARDQGQGGTGELFF.

CDR3 coding DNA: TGTGCCAGCGTCCGGGGGAACACTGAAGCTTTCTTT. Protein sequence: CASVRGNTEAFF. The chain joins TRBV25-1 to TRBJ1-1; unclear D gene. Trimming left V 8 bases short and J 1 base short, with 8 bases between. The CDR3 runs 12 residues. CDR1 and CDR2 from the germline V gene are MGHDK and SYGVNS.

The chain employs TRBV5-6 and TRBJ1-2, with a weak D call TRBD1 (6 bases). V lost 4 bases to trimming and J lost 2 bases, with 18 bases between them. Germline V CDR1 and CDR2: SGHDT, YYEEEE. CDR3 length: 16 residues. In nucleotides, the CDR3 is TGTGCCAGCAGCCTCGTCCGGGGGACAACAAACTATGGCTACACCTTC. Translated, it gives CASSLVRGTTNYGYTF.

This clonotype was observed a few times. The CDR3 DNA reads as TGTGCCAGCACCCTGCTAGGTGCGCAGTATTTT. This translates into CASTLLGAQYF. The chain couples TRBV7-9 to TRBJ2-3; D is ambiguous. The CDR3 has 11 residues. V was trimmed by 7 bases and J by 10 bases, leaving 12 bases between them. The germline CDR1 and CDR2 sequences are SEHNR and FQNEAQ (reference sequence).

The V call is TRBV3-1, the J call TRBJ2-7; D is unresolved. The CDR3 is made up of 12 amino acids. V lost 11 bases, J lost 2 bases, and 13 bases lay in between. In germline, CDR1 is LGHDT, CDR2 YNNKEL (reference sequence). This CDR3 is CASGPNAYEQYF. The CDR3 region has the DNA TGTGCCTCCGGGCCCAATGCCTACGAGCAGTACTTC.

This chain joins TRBV4-3 and TRBJ2-5; possibly TRBD1 for D (5 bases). Between the trimmed V and J ends, which lost 1 base and 4 bases, there was a span of 16 bases. CDR1 is LGHNA, CDR2 YSLEER, per germline. This CDR3 contains 16 residues. The CDR3 DNA follows: TGCGCCAGCAGCCAAGTTCTTAAGGGGTTGGCAGAGACCCAGTACTTC. This encodes CASSQVLKGLAETQYF.

The CDR3 DNA follows: TGTGCCAGCAGCAGTGGTACGTACAGAGATACGCAGTATTTT. Protein sequence: CASSSGTYRDTQYF. The chain has TRBV5-4 and TRBJ2-3; D remains ambiguous. The CDR3 has 14 amino acids. Germline V gene sequence: CDR1 SGHNT, CDR2 YYREEE (reference sequence). Trimming shortened V by 4 bases and J by 5 bases, and 14 bases separated the two germline ends. Full variable domain (rest looked up from reference TRBV5-4 and TRBJ2-3): ETGVTQSPTHLIKTRGQQVTLRCSSQSGHNTVSWYQQALGQGPQFIFQYYREEENGRGNFPPRFSGLQFPNYSSELNVNALELDDSALYLCASSSGTYRDTQYFGPGTRLTVL.

This clonotype has just a few counts. J is TRBJ2-1 and V is TRBV20-1; no firm D call. The CDR3 has 16 amino acids. The V end lost 0 bases, the J end lost 0 bases, and 12 bases lay between the germline ends. CDR1 and CDR2 from the germline V gene are DFQATT and SNEGSKA (reference sequence). CDR3 loop: CSARDPLRNSYNEQFF. CDR3 sequence (DNA): TGCAGTGCTAGAGATCCGCTCCGTAACTCCTACAATGAGCAGTTCTTC.